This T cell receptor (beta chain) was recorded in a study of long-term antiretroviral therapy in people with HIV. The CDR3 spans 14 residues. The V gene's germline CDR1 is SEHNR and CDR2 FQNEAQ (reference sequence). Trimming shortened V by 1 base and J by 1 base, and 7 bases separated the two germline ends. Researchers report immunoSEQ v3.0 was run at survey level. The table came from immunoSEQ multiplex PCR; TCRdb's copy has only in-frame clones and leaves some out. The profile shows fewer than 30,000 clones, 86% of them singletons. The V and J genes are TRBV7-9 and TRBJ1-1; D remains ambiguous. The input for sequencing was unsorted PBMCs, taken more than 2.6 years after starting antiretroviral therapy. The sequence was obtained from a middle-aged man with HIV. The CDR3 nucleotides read TGTGCCAGCAGCTTAGGGAGGGAGAACACTGAAGCTTTCTTT. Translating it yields CASSLGRENTEAFF.